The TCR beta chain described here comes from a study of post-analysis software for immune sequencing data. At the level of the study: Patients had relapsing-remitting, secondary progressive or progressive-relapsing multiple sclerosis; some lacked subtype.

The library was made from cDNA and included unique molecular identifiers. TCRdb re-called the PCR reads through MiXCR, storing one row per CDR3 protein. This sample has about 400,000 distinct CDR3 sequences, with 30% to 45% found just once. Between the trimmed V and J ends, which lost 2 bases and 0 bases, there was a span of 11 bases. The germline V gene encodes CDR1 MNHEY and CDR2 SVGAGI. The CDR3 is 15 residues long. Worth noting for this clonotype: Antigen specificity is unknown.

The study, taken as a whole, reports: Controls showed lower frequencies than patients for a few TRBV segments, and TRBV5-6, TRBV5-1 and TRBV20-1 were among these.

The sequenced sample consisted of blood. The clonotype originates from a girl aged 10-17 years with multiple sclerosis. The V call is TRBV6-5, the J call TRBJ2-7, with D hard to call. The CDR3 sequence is CASSYEASPSYEQYF. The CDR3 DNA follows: TGTGCCAGCAGTTACGAGGCGTCCCCCTCCTACGAGCAGTACTTC.